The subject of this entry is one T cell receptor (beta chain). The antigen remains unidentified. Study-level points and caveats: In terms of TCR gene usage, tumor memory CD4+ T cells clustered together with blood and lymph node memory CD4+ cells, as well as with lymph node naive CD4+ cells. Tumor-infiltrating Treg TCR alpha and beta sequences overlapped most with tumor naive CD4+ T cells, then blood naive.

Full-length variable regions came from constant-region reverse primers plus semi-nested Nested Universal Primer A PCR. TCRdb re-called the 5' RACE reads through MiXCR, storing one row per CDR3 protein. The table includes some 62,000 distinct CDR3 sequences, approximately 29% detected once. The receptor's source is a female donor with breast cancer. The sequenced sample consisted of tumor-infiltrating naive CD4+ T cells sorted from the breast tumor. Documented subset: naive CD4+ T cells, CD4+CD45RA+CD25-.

The CDR3 protein is CASSRTRQGQAFF. The CDR3 region has the DNA TGTGCCAGCAGCCGAACCCGACAGGGTCAGGCTTTCTTT. This rearrangement joins TRBV7-2 to TRBJ1-1; 7 bases line up with TRBD1. The CDR3 spans 13 residues. The germline CDR1 and CDR2 sequences are SGHTA and FQGNSA. The junction had 11 bases not matched to a gene; V was cut back by 5 bases and J by 11 bases. Based on the CDR3 plus reference TRBV7-2 and TRBJ1-1, the full variable domain is GAGVSQSPSNKVTEKGKDVELRCDPISGHTALYWYRQSLGQGLEFLIYFQGNSAPDKSGLPSDRFSAERTGGSVSTLTIQRTQQEDSAVYLCASSRTRQGQAFFGQGTRLTVV.